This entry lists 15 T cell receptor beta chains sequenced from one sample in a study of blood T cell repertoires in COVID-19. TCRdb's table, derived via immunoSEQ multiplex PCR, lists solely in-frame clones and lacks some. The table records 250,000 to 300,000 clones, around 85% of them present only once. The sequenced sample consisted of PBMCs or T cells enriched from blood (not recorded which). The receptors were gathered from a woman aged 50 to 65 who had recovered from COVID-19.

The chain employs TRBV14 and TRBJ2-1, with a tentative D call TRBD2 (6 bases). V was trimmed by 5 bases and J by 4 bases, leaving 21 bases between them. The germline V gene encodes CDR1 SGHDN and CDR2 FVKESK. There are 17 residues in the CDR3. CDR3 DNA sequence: TGTGCCAGCAGCTATCTATTTAGCGGAGGACTTTACAATGAGCAGTTCTTC. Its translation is CASSYLFSGGLYNEQFF. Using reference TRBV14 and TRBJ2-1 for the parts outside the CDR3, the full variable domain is EAGVTQFPSHSVIEKGQTVTLRCDPISGHDNLYWYRRVMGKEIKFLLHFVKESKQDESGMPNNRFLAERTGGTYSTLKVQPAELEDSGVYFCASSYLFSGGLYNEQFFGPGTRLTVL.

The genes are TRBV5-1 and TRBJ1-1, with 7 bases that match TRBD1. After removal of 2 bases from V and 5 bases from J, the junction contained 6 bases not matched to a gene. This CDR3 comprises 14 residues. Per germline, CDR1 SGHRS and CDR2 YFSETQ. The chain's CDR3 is CASSFDREGTEAFF. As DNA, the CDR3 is TGCGCCAGCAGCTTTGACAGGGAAGGGACTGAAGCTTTCTTT. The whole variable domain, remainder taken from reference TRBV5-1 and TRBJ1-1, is KAGVTQTPRYLIKTRGQQVTLSCSPISGHRSVSWYQQTPGQGLQFLFEYFSETQRNKGNFPGRFSGRQFSNSRSEMNVSTLELGDSALYLCASSFDREGTEAFFGQGTRLTVV.

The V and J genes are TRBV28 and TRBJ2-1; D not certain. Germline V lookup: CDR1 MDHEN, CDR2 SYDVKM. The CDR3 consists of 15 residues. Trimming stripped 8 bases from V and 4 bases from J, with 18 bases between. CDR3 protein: CASPPNPGNYNEQFF. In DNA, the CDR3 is TGTGCCAGCCCCCCCAACCCAGGTAATTACAATGAGCAGTTCTTC. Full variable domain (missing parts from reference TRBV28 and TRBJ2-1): DVKVTQSSRYLVKRTGEKVFLECVQDMDHENMFWYRQDPGLGLRLIYFSYDVKMKEKGDIPEGYSVSREKKERFSLILESASTNQTSMYLCASPPNPGNYNEQFFGPGTRLTVL.

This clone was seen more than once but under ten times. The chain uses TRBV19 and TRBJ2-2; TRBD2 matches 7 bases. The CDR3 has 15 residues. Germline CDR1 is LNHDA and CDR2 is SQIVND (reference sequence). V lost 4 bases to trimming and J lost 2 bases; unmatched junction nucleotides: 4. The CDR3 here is CASSTGLPNTGELFF. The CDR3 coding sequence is TGTGCCAGTAGTACGGGACTACCAAACACCGGGGAGCTGTTTTTT.

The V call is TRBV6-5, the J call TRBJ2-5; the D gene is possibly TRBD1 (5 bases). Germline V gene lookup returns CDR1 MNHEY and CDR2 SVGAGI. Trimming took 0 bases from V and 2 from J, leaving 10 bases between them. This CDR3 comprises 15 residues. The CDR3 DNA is TGTGCCAGCAGTTACTCGGGGCGGATTCAAGAGACCCAGTACTTC. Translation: CASSYSGRIQETQYF.

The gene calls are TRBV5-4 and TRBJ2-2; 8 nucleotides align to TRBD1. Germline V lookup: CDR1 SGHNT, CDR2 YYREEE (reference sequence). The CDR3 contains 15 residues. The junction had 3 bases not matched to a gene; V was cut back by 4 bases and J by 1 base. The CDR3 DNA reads TGTGCCAGCAGCGACGGGACAGGGAACACCGGGGAGCTGTTTTTT. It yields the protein CASSDGTGNTGELFF.

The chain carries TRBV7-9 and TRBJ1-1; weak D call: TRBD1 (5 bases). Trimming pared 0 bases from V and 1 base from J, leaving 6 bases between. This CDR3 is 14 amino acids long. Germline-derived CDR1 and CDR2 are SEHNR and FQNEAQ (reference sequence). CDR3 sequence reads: CASSLAGGNTEAFF. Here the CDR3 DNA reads TGTGCCAGCAGCTTAGCGGGGGGGAACACTGAAGCTTTCTTT.

This CDR3 reads CASSRAGQARESQPQHF. Written as DNA, the CDR3 is TGTGCCAGCAGCCGAGCGGGGCAGGCCCGAGAGAGTCAGCCCCAGCATTTT. V is TRBV6-2 or TRBV6-3 and J is TRBJ1-5; a possible D gene is TRBD1 (5 bases). The germline CDR1 and CDR2 sequences are MNHEY and SVGEGT. The V end lost 6 bases, the J end lost 6 bases, and 24 bases lay between the germline ends. The CDR3 runs to 17 residues.

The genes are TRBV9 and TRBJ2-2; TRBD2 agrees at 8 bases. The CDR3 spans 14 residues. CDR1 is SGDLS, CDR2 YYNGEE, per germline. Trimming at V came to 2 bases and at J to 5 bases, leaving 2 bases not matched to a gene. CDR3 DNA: TGTGCCAGCAGCGTTAGCGGGGTTACCGGGGAGCTGTTTTTT. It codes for CASSVSGVTGELFF. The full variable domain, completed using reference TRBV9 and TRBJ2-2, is DSGVTQTPKHLITATGQRVTLRCSPRSGDLSVYWYQQSLDQGLQFLIQYYNGEERAKGNILERFSAQQFPDLHSELNLSSLELGDSALYFCASSVSGVTGELFFGEGSRLTVL.

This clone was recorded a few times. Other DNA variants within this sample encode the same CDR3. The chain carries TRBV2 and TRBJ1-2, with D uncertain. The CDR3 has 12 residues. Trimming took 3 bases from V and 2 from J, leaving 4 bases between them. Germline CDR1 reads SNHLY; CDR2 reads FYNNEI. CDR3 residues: CASSDRNYGYTF. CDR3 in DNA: TGTGCCAGCAGTGACAGGAACTATGGCTACACCTTC.

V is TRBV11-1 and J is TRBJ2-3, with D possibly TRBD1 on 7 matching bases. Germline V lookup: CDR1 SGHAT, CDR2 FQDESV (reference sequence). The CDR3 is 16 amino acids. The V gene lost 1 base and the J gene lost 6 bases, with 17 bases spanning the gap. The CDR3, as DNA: TGTGCCAGCAGCTTAGAGGTTGGAGGGGGCGCCGATACGCAGTATTTT. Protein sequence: CASSLEVGGGADTQYF.

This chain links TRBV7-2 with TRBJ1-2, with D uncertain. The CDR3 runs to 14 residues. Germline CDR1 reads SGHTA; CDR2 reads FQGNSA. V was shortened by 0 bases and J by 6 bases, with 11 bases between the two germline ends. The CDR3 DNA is TGTGCCAGCAGCTTAGCGCTTAACGGGAATGGCTACACCTTC. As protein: CASSLALNGNGYTF.

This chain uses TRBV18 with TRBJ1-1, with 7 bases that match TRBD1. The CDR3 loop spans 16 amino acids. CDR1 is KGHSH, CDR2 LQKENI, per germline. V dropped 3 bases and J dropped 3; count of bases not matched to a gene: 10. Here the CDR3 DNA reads TGTGCCAGCTCACCGAGAACAGGGGAATTGGACACTGAAGCTTTCTTT. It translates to CASSPRTGELDTEAFF. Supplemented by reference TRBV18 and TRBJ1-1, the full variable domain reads NAGVMQNPRHLVRRRGQEARLRCSPMKGHSHVYWYRQLPEEGLKFMVYLQKENIIDESGMPKERFSAEFPKEGPSILRIQQVVRGDSAAYFCASSPRTGELDTEAFFGQGTRLTVV.

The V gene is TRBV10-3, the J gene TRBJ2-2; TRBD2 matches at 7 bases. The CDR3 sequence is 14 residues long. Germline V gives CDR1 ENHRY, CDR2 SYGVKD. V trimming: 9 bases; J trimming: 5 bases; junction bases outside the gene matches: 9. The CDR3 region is CAISGMSATGELFF. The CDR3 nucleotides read TGTGCCATAAGCGGGATGTCTGCTACCGGGGAGCTGTTTTTT.

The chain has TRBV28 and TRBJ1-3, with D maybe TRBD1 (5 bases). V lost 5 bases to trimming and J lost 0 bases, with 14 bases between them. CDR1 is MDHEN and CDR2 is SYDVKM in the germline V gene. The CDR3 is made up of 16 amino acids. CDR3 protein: CASSHQKGPSGNTIYF. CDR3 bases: TGTGCCAGCAGTCACCAAAAGGGGCCCTCTGGAAACACCATATATTTT.